This record covers a single TCR beta chain. The data derive from a study of blood T cell repertoires in COVID-19. Turning to the study itself: Nucleic acid was either cDNA or gDNA, and it came from T cells, B-cell-depleted T cells, or PBMCs.

TCRdb's copy holds only in-frame clones and misses some; the assay was immunoSEQ multiplex PCR. The table includes fewer than 400,000 clones, 80% to 90% detected once. Study members were between about 18 and 100 years old and lived in around 24 US regions. Two negative PCRs, clearance, or symptom resolution had been documented for recovered Cohort 3 donors. CDR1 and CDR2 from the germline V gene are MNHEY and SMNVEV (reference sequence). Trimming pared 3 bases from V and 5 bases from J, leaving 10 bases between. There are 13 residues in the CDR3. The chain has TRBV27 and TRBJ1-2; D possibly corresponds to TRBD1 (6 bases). This clonotype was obtained from a young man who had recovered from COVID-19. The material sequenced was PBMCs or T cells enriched from blood (not recorded which). The CDR3 nucleotides read TGTGCCAGCAGTTTGGGGGCCGGGTATGGCTACACCTTC. The encoded protein is CASSLGAGYGYTF.